Listed here is a single T cell receptor (beta chain). The target antigen is unknown. Regarding donors, all were healthy bone marrow donors. Primers for the PCR totalled 60 Vbeta and 13 Jbeta. Produced via immunoSEQ multiplex PCR; TCRdb's table is partial and in-frame only. The sample has roughly 130,000 clones, less than 85% seen once. These data belong to a study of cytomegalovirus exposure and HLA in healthy donors. General study findings and limits: Per a prior analysis, the majority of TCR beta V segments were productive roughly 90% or roughly 30% of the time. A later analysis, which compared TCR beta chains of equal frequency, found the HLA-associated ones more clonally expanded. In a later analysis, TCR association rates varied by HLA locus: DRB1 most, HLA-C fewest.

The V gene's germline CDR1 is KGHSH and CDR2 LQKENI. V lost 3 bases, J lost 8 bases, and 7 bases stayed unmatched. The CDR3 is 15 amino acids. The chain employs TRBV18 and TRBJ1-3, with TRBD1 identical over 10 bases. Sequencing was done on a sample of PBMCs. This sequence originates from a man aged 18 to 35 in good health and CMV-seropositive. CDR3 loop: CASSPLTGGLDTIYF. The CDR3 DNA reads as TGTGCCAGCTCACCGTTGACAGGGGGCCTCGACACCATATATTTT. The variable domain in full, completed from reference TRBV18 and TRBJ1-3, reads NAGVMQNPRHLVRRRGQEARLRCSPMKGHSHVYWYRQLPEEGLKFMVYLQKENIIDESGMPKERFSAEFPKEGPSILRIQQVVRGDSAAYFCASSPLTGGLDTIYFGEGSWLTVV.